A single TCR beta chain is shown here with its context. Its antigen remains unknown. The sample comes from a study of cytomegalovirus exposure and HLA in healthy donors. Study results and limitations: Sequencing depth roughly uniform across donors was assumed in presence/absence analyses. Data from an earlier analysis indicated that most TCR beta V segments were productive either about 87% or about 30% of the time. The listing of 160 or so TCR beta chains classed them as cytomegalovirus-associated.

Primers for the PCR totalled 60 Vbeta and 13 Jbeta. Some clones are missing from TCRdb's copy, which holds only in-frame ones; the method was immunoSEQ multiplex PCR. The profile shows around 150,000 clones, around 79% of them singletons. The germline V gene encodes CDR1 SGHRS and CDR2 YFSETQ. The CDR3 has 16 residues. After removal of 0 bases from V and 4 bases from J, the junction contained 4 bases not matched to a gene. This sequence joins TRBV5-1 and TRBJ1-1; 12 nucleotides align to TRBD1. Sequencing was done on a sample of PBMCs. The sequence derives from a woman aged 30 to 39 in good health and CMV-seronegative. The DNA for the CDR3 is TGCGCCAGCAGCTTGGGAGGGACAGGGGGCGGCACTGAAGCTTTCTTT. Translated, it gives CASSLGGTGGGTEAFF.